A selection of T cell receptor beta chains follows, all from one sample in a study of T cell repertoires in cytomegalovirus infection. TCRdb ran MiXCR on the reads and lists one entry per CDR3 protein. The sample shows hundreds of thousands of distinct CDR3 sequences, 9.5% of them seen only once. The material sequenced was PBMCs. The receptors originated from a human donor in good health (CMV status not recorded). Some clones in this sample may be carry-over from other donors' samples. CDR3s include the opening cysteine and the closing phenylalanine or tryptophan. The D gene is left open where the match is weak. Clone size is not always given. Where it is, it says once, few, many or a class for expanded clones.

CDR3aa: CASSMTGRTNTEAFF
CDR3nt: TGTGCCAGTAGTATGACGGGACGGACGAACACTGAAGCTTTCTTT
abundance: many
v_gene: TRBV19
d_gene: .
j_gene: TRBJ1-1

CDR3aa: CASSSRGGAGNTEAFF
CDR3nt: TGTGCCAGCAGCTCACGGGGGGGTGCAGGGAACACTGAAGCTTTCTTT
abundance: few
v_gene: TRBV7-2
d_gene: .
j_gene: TRBJ1-1

CDR3aa: CASSFGGRYEQYF
CDR3nt: TGTGCCAGCAGCTTCGGGGGTAGGTACGAGCAGTACTTC
abundance: .
v_gene: TRBV7-9
d_gene: .
j_gene: TRBJ2-7

CDR3aa: CASSRERAGGRETQYF
CDR3nt: TGTGCCAGCAGCCGAGAAAGAGCGGGGGGGCGTGAGACCCAGTACTTC
abundance: many
v_gene: TRBV7-9
d_gene: TRBD2
j_gene: TRBJ2-5

CDR3aa: CASSLHPSFRVDNEQFF
CDR3nt: TGTGCCAGCAGCCTTCACCCTAGCTTCCGAGTCGACAATGAGCAGTTCTTC
abundance: .
v_gene: TRBV7-9
d_gene: .
j_gene: TRBJ2-1

CDR3aa: CASSLEIRGASDF
CDR3nt: TGTGCCAGCAGCTTGGAGATTAGGGGCGCCTCAGACTTT
abundance: few
v_gene: TRBV5-6
d_gene: .
j_gene: TRBJ1-1

CDR3aa: CASSLGRLAGGVVGANVLTF
CDR3nt: TGTGCCAGCAGCTTAGGGAGACTAGCGGGAGGTGTAGTGGGGGCCAACGTCCTGACTTTC
abundance: many
v_gene: TRBV7-2
d_gene: TRBD2
j_gene: TRBJ2-6

CDR3aa: CASSHTGGNTEAFF
CDR3nt: TGTGCCAGCAGCCATACAGGGGGGAACACTGAAGCTTTCTTT
abundance: many
v_gene: TRBV5-5
d_gene: TRBD1
j_gene: TRBJ1-1

CDR3aa: CSVEEALAGEYEQYF
CDR3nt: TGCAGCGTTGAAGAGGCTCTAGCGGGAGAGTACGAGCAGTACTTC
abundance: many
v_gene: TRBV29-1
d_gene: TRBD2
j_gene: TRBJ2-7

CDR3aa: CASSIPGQSTGELFF
CDR3nt: TGTGCCAGCAGTATCCCGGGACAGAGCACCGGGGAGCTGTTTTTT
abundance: .
v_gene: TRBV6-1
d_gene: TRBD1
j_gene: TRBJ2-2

CDR3aa: CASSYRQGIAYEQYF
CDR3nt: TGTGCCAGCAGTTACCGACAGGGAATAGCCTACGAGCAGTACTTC
abundance: .
v_gene: TRBV6-2/TRBV6-3
d_gene: TRBD1
j_gene: TRBJ2-7

CDR3aa: CASSLERTEQFF
CDR3nt: TGTGCCAGCAGCTTAGAGCGGACAGAGCAGTTCTTC
abundance: .
v_gene: TRBV11-2
d_gene: .
j_gene: TRBJ2-1

CDR3aa: CASSTRTGGALNIQYF
CDR3nt: TGTGCCAGCAGTACAAGGACAGGGGGAGCCCTAAACATTCAGTACTTC
abundance: many
v_gene: TRBV6-1
d_gene: TRBD1
j_gene: TRBJ2-4

CDR3aa: CASSLRGHNGELFF
CDR3nt: TGTGCCAGCAGTTTAAGGGGGCATAACGGGGAGCTGTTTTTT
abundance: few
v_gene: TRBV12-3/TRBV12-4
d_gene: TRBD1
j_gene: TRBJ2-2

CDR3aa: CASSSIAGRVNEQFF
CDR3nt: TGTGCCAGCAGCTCGATCGCGGGAAGAGTCAATGAGCAGTTCTTC
abundance: few
v_gene: TRBV11-2
d_gene: .
j_gene: TRBJ2-1

CDR3aa: CASSALRSETQYF
CDR3nt: TGTGCCAGCAGCGCGCTGAGAAGTGAGACCCAGTACTTC
abundance: many
v_gene: TRBV7-6
d_gene: .
j_gene: TRBJ2-5

CDR3aa: CASSLSRGRTGTEAFF
CDR3nt: TGTGCCAGCAGCTTAAGCAGGGGGCGCACAGGCACTGAAGCTTTCTTT
abundance: few
v_gene: TRBV7-9
d_gene: TRBD1
j_gene: TRBJ1-1

CDR3aa: CASSSGVGEQFF
CDR3nt: TGTGCCAGCAGTTCTGGGGTGGGTGAGCAGTTCTTC
abundance: many
v_gene: TRBV27
d_gene: .
j_gene: TRBJ2-1

CDR3aa: CAGGDENEKLFF
CDR3nt: TGTGCTGGCGGGGATGAAAATGAAAAACTGTTTTTT
abundance: few
v_gene: TRBV6-6
d_gene: .
j_gene: TRBJ1-4

CDR3aa: CASTQGGQFFSNQPQHF
CDR3nt: TGTGCCAGCACCCAGGGGGGGCAGTTTTTCAGCAATCAGCCCCAGCATTTT
abundance: .
v_gene: TRBV12-3/TRBV12-4
d_gene: TRBD1
j_gene: TRBJ1-5

CDR3aa: CASSFQTILGNEQYF
CDR3nt: TGTGCCAGCAGCTTCCAAACTATCCTTGGGAACGAGCAGTACTTC
abundance: few
v_gene: TRBV7-2
d_gene: .
j_gene: TRBJ2-7

CDR3aa: CASSVDPVGTQYF
CDR3nt: TGTGCCAGCAGTGTGGATCCGGTCGGTACGCAGTATTTT
abundance: few
v_gene: TRBV28
d_gene: .
j_gene: TRBJ2-3

CDR3aa: CASSPLAGGVYNEQFF
CDR3nt: TGTGCCAGCAGCCCTCTAGCGGGGGGAGTATACAATGAGCAGTTCTTC
abundance: .
v_gene: TRBV4-2
d_gene: TRBD2
j_gene: TRBJ2-1

CDR3aa: CSATRGESSYNEQFF
CDR3nt: TGCAGTGCCACCAGGGGTGAGAGTTCCTACAATGAGCAGTTCTTC
abundance: .
v_gene: TRBV20-1
d_gene: .
j_gene: TRBJ2-1

CDR3aa: CASSWQQYNEQFF
CDR3nt: TGTGCCAGCAGCTGGCAGCAATACAATGAGCAGTTCTTC
abundance: many
v_gene: TRBV7-2
d_gene: .
j_gene: TRBJ2-1

CDR3aa: CASRPGLAGWEQYF
CDR3nt: TGTGCCAGCAGACCGGGACTAGCGGGTTGGGAGCAGTACTTC
abundance: .
v_gene: TRBV27
d_gene: TRBD2
j_gene: TRBJ2-7

CDR3aa: CASSLARGSSFYGYTF
CDR3nt: TGTGCCAGCAGTTTGGCCAGGGGGTCCTCATTCTATGGCTACACCTTC
abundance: .
v_gene: TRBV27
d_gene: TRBD1
j_gene: TRBJ1-2

CDR3aa: CASSVGGEGYEQYF
CDR3nt: TGTGCCAGCAGCGTTGGAGGCGAGGGCTACGAGCAGTACTTC
abundance: few
v_gene: TRBV9
d_gene: .
j_gene: TRBJ2-7

CDR3aa: CASSQVGLKYQETQYF
CDR3nt: TGTGCCAGCAGCCAAGTCGGGCTCAAGTACCAAGAGACCCAGTACTTC
abundance: .
v_gene: TRBV3-1
d_gene: .
j_gene: TRBJ2-5

CDR3aa: CASLVQYSGNTIYF
CDR3nt: TGTGCCAGCCTCGTCCAGTACTCTGGAAACACCATATATTTT
abundance: many
v_gene: TRBV12-3/TRBV12-4
d_gene: .
j_gene: TRBJ1-3

CDR3aa: CASSPGLGNIQYF
CDR3nt: TGTGCCAGCAGCCCGGGACTGGGAAACATTCAGTACTTC
abundance: few
v_gene: TRBV7-2
d_gene: .
j_gene: TRBJ2-4

CDR3aa: CASSTELAGAETQYF
CDR3nt: TGTGCCAGCAGCACAGAACTAGCGGGAGCAGAGACCCAGTACTTC
abundance: many
v_gene: TRBV7-9
d_gene: TRBD2
j_gene: TRBJ2-5

CDR3aa: CASSQSLAGKGETQYF
CDR3nt: TGTGCCAGCAGCCAAAGCCTAGCGGGCAAAGGGGAGACCCAGTACTTC
abundance: few
v_gene: TRBV11-2
d_gene: TRBD2
j_gene: TRBJ2-5

CDR3aa: CASRPSSGNQETQYF
CDR3nt: TGTGCCAGCAGACCAAGCAGCGGAAACCAAGAGACCCAGTACTTC
abundance: many
v_gene: TRBV7-2
d_gene: .
j_gene: TRBJ2-5

CDR3aa: CASSLSVEKGISYNEQFF
CDR3nt: TGTGCCAGCAGCTTATCGGTTGAAAAGGGGATCTCCTACAATGAGCAGTTCTTC
abundance: few
v_gene: TRBV7-9
d_gene: .
j_gene: TRBJ2-1

CDR3aa: CASIESTGLNTEAFF
CDR3nt: TGTGCCAGCATCGAGTCGACAGGTTTGAACACTGAAGCTTTCTTT
abundance: many
v_gene: TRBV28
d_gene: .
j_gene: TRBJ1-1

CDR3aa: CAWGTGQETQYF
CDR3nt: TGTGCCTGGGGGACAGGGCAAGAGACCCAGTACTTC
abundance: few
v_gene: TRBV30
d_gene: TRBD1
j_gene: TRBJ2-5

CDR3aa: CASIRDGSTDTQYF
CDR3nt: TGTGCCAGCATTAGGGACGGGTCCACAGATACGCAGTATTTT
abundance: few
v_gene: TRBV28
d_gene: .
j_gene: TRBJ2-3

CDR3aa: CASSLEGTGYNEQFF
CDR3nt: TGTGCCAGCTCGCTAGAAGGGACAGGGTACAATGAGCAGTTCTTC
abundance: few
v_gene: TRBV18
d_gene: TRBD1
j_gene: TRBJ2-1

CDR3aa: CASSPWFDASSGYGYTF
CDR3nt: TGTGCCAGCAGCCCCTGGTTTGACGCCAGTTCGGGCTATGGCTACACCTTC
abundance: .
v_gene: TRBV2
d_gene: .
j_gene: TRBJ1-2

CDR3aa: CASTSGTGTYNEQFF
CDR3nt: TGTGCCAGCACCTCCGGGACAGGAACCTACAATGAGCAGTTCTTC
abundance: .
v_gene: TRBV12-3/TRBV12-4
d_gene: TRBD1
j_gene: TRBJ2-1

CDR3aa: CASSFMGRDGYGYTF
CDR3nt: TGTGCCAGCAGCTTTATGGGCAGGGATGGCTATGGCTACACCTTC
abundance: .
v_gene: TRBV5-4
d_gene: .
j_gene: TRBJ1-2

CDR3aa: CATSRVRGRDVSYNEQFF
CDR3nt: TGTGCCACCAGCAGAGTGAGAGGCAGGGACGTCTCCTACAATGAGCAGTTCTTC
abundance: .
v_gene: TRBV15
d_gene: .
j_gene: TRBJ2-1

CDR3aa: CASSLRGFGQETQYF
CDR3nt: TGTGCCAGCAGCTTGAGGGGATTTGGCCAAGAGACCCAGTACTTC
abundance: many
v_gene: TRBV7-2
d_gene: .
j_gene: TRBJ2-5

CDR3aa: CASVLARGYETQYF
CDR3nt: TGTGCCAGTGTTCTGGCCCGCGGGTACGAGACCCAGTACTTC
abundance: few
v_gene: TRBV6-2/TRBV6-3
d_gene: .
j_gene: TRBJ2-5

CDR3aa: CASSLAGGGLYNEQFF
CDR3nt: TGTGCCAGCAGCTTAGCGGGAGGGGGTCTGTACAATGAGCAGTTCTTC
abundance: many
v_gene: TRBV7-2
d_gene: .
j_gene: TRBJ2-1

CDR3aa: CASSLVAGSYNEQFF
CDR3nt: TGTGCCAGCAGCTTAGTTGCCGGATCTTACAATGAGCAGTTCTTC
abundance: many
v_gene: TRBV7-2
d_gene: .
j_gene: TRBJ2-1

CDR3aa: CASSLAPVVFGYTF
CDR3nt: TGTGCCAGCAGTTTAGCGCCGGTCGTTTTTGGCTACACCTTC
abundance: .
v_gene: TRBV12-3/TRBV12-4
d_gene: .
j_gene: TRBJ1-2

CDR3aa: CASSLHNQPQHF
CDR3nt: TGTGCCAGCAGCCTTCATAACCAGCCCCAGCATTTT
abundance: many
v_gene: TRBV7-2
d_gene: .
j_gene: TRBJ1-5

CDR3aa: CASSWSGTGLLDSGYTF
CDR3nt: TGTGCCAGCAGTTGGAGCGGGACCGGACTGCTTGACTCTGGCTACACCTTC
abundance: .
v_gene: TRBV6-8
d_gene: .
j_gene: TRBJ1-2

CDR3aa: CASSLSSGDEQYF
CDR3nt: TGTGCCAGCAGCCTATCGTCCGGAGACGAGCAGTACTTC
abundance: many
v_gene: TRBV7-2
d_gene: .
j_gene: TRBJ2-7

CDR3aa: CASSRGQVTNTEAFF
CDR3nt: TGTGCCAGCAGCCGAGGGCAGGTTACGAACACTGAAGCTTTCTTT
abundance: many
v_gene: TRBV7-2
d_gene: .
j_gene: TRBJ1-1